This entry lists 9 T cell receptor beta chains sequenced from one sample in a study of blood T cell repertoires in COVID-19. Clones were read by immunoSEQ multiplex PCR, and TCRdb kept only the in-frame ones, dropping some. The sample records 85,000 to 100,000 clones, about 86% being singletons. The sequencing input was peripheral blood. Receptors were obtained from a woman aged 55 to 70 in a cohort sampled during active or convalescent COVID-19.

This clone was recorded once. The CDR3 coding sequence is TGCAGCGTTGAAGATTTGGGGGATGGGGGGTTCAGTGAAAAACTGTTTTTT. It yields the protein CSVEDLGDGGFSEKLFF. The rearrangement links TRBV29-1 to TRBJ1-4; TRBD1 might be the D (5 bases). Germline lookup yields CDR1 SQVTM and CDR2 ANQGSEA. V lost 0 bases and J lost 7, with 21 bases in between. The CDR3 is 17 amino acids. Based on the CDR3 plus reference TRBV29-1 and TRBJ1-4, the full variable domain is SAVISQKPSRDICQRGTSLTIQCQVDSQVTMMFWYRQQPGQSLTLIATANQGSEATYESGFVIDKFPISRPNLTFSTLTVSNMSPEDSSIYLCSVEDLGDGGFSEKLFFGSGTQLSVL.

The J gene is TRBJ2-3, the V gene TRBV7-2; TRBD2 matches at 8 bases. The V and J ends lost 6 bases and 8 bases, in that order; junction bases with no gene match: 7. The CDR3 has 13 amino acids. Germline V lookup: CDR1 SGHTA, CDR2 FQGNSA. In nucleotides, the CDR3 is TGTGCCAGCAGTATCCCGGGGGGGTCTACGCAGTATTTT. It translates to CASSIPGGSTQYF.

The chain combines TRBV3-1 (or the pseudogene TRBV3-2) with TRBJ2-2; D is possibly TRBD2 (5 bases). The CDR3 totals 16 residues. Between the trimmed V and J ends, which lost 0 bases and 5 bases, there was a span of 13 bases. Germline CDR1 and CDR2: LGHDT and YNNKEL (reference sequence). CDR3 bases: TGTGCCAGCAGCCAAGAGCGGTTAGCGAGGACCGGGGAGCTGTTTTTT. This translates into CASSQERLARTGELFF.

The CDR3 protein is CASSPGGGGYNEQFF. In DNA form, the CDR3 reads TGCGCCAGCAGCCCAGGAGGAGGTGGGTACAATGAGCAGTTCTTC. The chain links TRBV5-1 to TRBJ2-1; maybe TRBD2 (5 bases). The V end lost 4 bases, the J end lost 4 bases, and 15 bases lay between the germline ends. The germline gives CDR1 SGHRS, CDR2 YFSETQ. The CDR3 spans 15 residues.

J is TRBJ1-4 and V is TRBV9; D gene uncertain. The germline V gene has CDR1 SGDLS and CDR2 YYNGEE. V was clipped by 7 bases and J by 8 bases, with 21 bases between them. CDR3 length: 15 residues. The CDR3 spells CASSASGNPEEKLFF. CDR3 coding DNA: TGTGCCAGCTCCGCGTCGGGAAACCCGGAGGAAAAACTGTTTTTT. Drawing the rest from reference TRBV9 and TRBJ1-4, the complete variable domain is DSGVTQTPKHLITATGQRVTLRCSPRSGDLSVYWYQQSLDQGLQFLIQYYNGEERAKGNILERFSAQQFPDLHSELNLSSLELGDSALYFCASSASGNPEEKLFFGSGTQLSVL.

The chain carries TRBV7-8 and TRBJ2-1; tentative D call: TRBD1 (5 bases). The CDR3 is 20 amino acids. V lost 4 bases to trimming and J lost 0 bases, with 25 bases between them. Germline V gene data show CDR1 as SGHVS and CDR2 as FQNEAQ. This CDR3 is CASSYDSLGSGSHSYNEQFF. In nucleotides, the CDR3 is TGTGCCAGCAGCTACGACAGCCTCGGCTCGGGTTCCCACTCCTACAATGAGCAGTTCTTC.

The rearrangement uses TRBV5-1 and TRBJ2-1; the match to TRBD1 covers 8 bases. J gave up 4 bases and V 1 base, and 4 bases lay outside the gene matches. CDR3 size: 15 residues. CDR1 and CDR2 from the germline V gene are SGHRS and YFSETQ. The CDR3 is CASSLTGGMYNEQFF. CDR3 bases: TGCGCCAGCAGCTTGACAGGGGGGATGTACAATGAGCAGTTCTTC. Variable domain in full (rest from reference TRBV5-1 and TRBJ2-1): KAGVTQTPRYLIKTRGQQVTLSCSPISGHRSVSWYQQTPGQGLQFLFEYFSETQRNKGNFPGRFSGRQFSNSRSEMNVSTLELGDSALYLCASSLTGGMYNEQFFGPGTRLTVL.

The CDR3 DNA reads TGTGCCAGTAGTATAGGGCTAGCGGCCCTGGCGAATGAGCAGTTCTTC. Translation gives CASSIGLAALANEQFF. The V call is TRBV19, the J call TRBJ2-1; TRBD2 matches at 7 bases. Germline CDR1 LNHDA, CDR2 SQIVND (reference sequence). This CDR3 has 16 residues. The junction had 10 bases not matched to a gene; V was cut back by 1 base and J by 7 bases.

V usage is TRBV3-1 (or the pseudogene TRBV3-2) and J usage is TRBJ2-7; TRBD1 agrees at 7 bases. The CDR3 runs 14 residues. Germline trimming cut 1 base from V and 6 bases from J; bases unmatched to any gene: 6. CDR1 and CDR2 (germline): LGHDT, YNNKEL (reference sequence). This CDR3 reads CASSQVGQQSEQYF. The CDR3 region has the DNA TGTGCCAGCAGCCAAGTGGGACAGCAGTCCGAGCAGTACTTC.